This TCR beta chain was recorded in a study of shared clonotypes between healthy human individuals. The CDR3 is 13 residues long. CDR1 is SGHTA and CDR2 is FQGNSA in the germline V gene. Trimming cost V 5 bases and J 6 bases; bases outside gene matches: 5. Sequencing was performed with immunoSEQ multiplex PCR; in TCRdb, only in-frame clones are kept and a portion is missing. The data show about 2.4 million clones, around 90% seen once. The specimen was naive CD4+ T cells sorted from blood. Subset described: CD45RA+ positively selected. The V and J genes are TRBV7-2 and TRBJ2-5; 8 bases line up with TRBD1. This sequence was found in a man aged 18 to 29 in good health. CDR3: CASSPGTGQTQYF. The CDR3 nucleotides are TGTGCCAGCAGCCCCGGGACAGGCCAGACCCAGTACTTC.